This T cell receptor beta chain was profiled in a study of blood T cell repertoires in COVID-19. Study overall: COVID-19 samples collected from the United States, Italy and Spain covered acute and convalescent phases. T cells, B-cell-depleted T cells, or PBMCs provided the cDNA or gDNA that served as material.

Germline CDR1 is SGHTA and CDR2 is FQGNSA. Trimming took off 3 bases at V and 1 base at J, with 11 bases between the two ends. This CDR3 has 15 amino acids. The table lists this clone with a count of one. Original analysis: Amplified reference gene primers provided the basis for estimating nucleated cell counts. Data came from immunoSEQ multiplex PCR; TCRdb stores just in-frame clones and leaves some out. V, J and clone size reflect that table, while D and trimming were determined from the DNA. There are about 200,000 clones in the sample; approximately 85% occur only once, and approximately 2.4% lies in the top ten.

J is TRBJ2-3 and V is TRBV7-2; D is perhaps TRBD1 (5 bases). The source of this sequence is a woman in her sixties or seventies with COVID-19, enrolled during active disease. The sequencing sample was made of peripheral blood. DNA for the CDR3: TGTGCCAGCAGCTTGAATAGGGGCGGCACAGATACGCAGTATTTT. Translated: CASSLNRGGTDTQYF.